The entry that follows covers one T cell receptor beta chain sequence. The method was immunoSEQ multiplex PCR; TCRdb's version includes in-frame clones alone and lacks a portion of them. Of around 13,000 clones in the sample, 82% are singletons; the top ten hold roughly 3.9%. The data derive from a study of PD-1 blockade in classical Hodgkin lymphoma. With V trimmed by 3 bases and J by 8 bases, 9 bases remained unmatched. Germline CDR1 and CDR2: SNHLY and FYNNEI. The CDR3 consists of 16 residues. Autologous stem cell transplantation was followed by relapse in every patient, and brentuximab vedotin exposure varied.

The receptor was derived from a human donor with classical Hodgkin lymphoma. Here the sequenced sample was peripheral blood mononuclear cells (PBMCs), taken at baseline. This sequence joins TRBV2 and TRBJ2-2, with 10 bases lining up with TRBD2. The CDR3 protein is CASSDKLAGTGGELFF. CDR3 in DNA: TGTGCCAGCAGTGATAAACTAGCGGGAACCGGAGGGGAGCTGTTTTTT.